A single sample gave rise to the 6 T cell receptor beta chains below, sequenced in a study of T cell repertoires in cytomegalovirus infection. TCRdb reprocessed the reads via MiXCR and lists one record per CDR3 protein. This table holds 300,000 to 400,000 distinct CDR3 sequences, roughly 28% found once. Their antigen targets remain unknown. Here the sequenced sample was cultured PBMCs, taken from culture after CMV antigen stimulation. The source of these receptors is a human donor in good health (CMV status not recorded). Some clones in this sample may be carry-over from other donors' samples.

This clonotype turned up a few times. This chain joins TRBV6-5 and TRBJ2-1; 10 positions agree with TRBD2. V was pared by 2 bases and J by 8 bases, with 6 bases of the junction left unmatched. The CDR3 spans 15 residues. CDR1 and CDR2 from the germline V gene are MNHEY and SVGAGI. The CDR3 protein is CASSYTLAGAYEQFF. The CDR3 DNA is TGTGCCAGCAGTTACACTCTAGCGGGAGCCTATGAGCAGTTCTTC.

The rearrangement uses TRBV20-1 and TRBJ1-2; 7 bases map to TRBD1. This CDR3 comprises 13 residues. The V gene end was trimmed by 5 bases and the J gene end by 5 bases; junction bases not matched to a gene: 8. Germline assignment: CDR1 DFQATT and CDR2 SNEGSKA (reference sequence). CDR3 sequence reads: CSADSTGRYGYTF. The CDR3, as DNA: TGCAGTGCTGACTCGACAGGGAGGTATGGCTACACCTTC.

The chain couples TRBV12-3 or TRBV12-4 to TRBJ2-3; perhaps TRBD2 as D (5 bases). Trimming shortened V by 4 bases and J by 6 bases, and 14 bases separated the two germline ends. CDR3 length: 14 residues. The CDR3 nucleotides are TGTGCCAGCAGTTCTACTGGCGGGCTGGATACGCAGTATTTT. It is translated as CASSSTGGLDTQYF.

This chain joins TRBV20-1 and TRBJ1-1; no clear D gene. Between the trimmed V and J ends, which lost 6 bases and 0 bases, there was a span of 11 bases. Germline V lookup: CDR1 DFQATT, CDR2 SNEGSKA (reference sequence). CDR3 length: 13 amino acids. The CDR3, as DNA: TGCAGTGCCAAGTTCCCAATGAACACTGAAGCTTTCTTT. The encoded protein is CSAKFPMNTEAFF.

This clonotype has a handful of counts. The V gene is TRBV6-1, the J gene TRBJ2-7, with D possibly TRBD2 on 5 matching bases. The CDR3 extends over 11 amino acids. Trimming took 7 bases from V and 4 from J, leaving 8 bases between them. The germline CDR1 and CDR2 sequences are MNHNS and SASEGT. The CDR3 sequence: CASKRAYEQYF. The CDR3 DNA follows: TGTGCCAGCAAGAGGGCATACGAGCAGTACTTC.

This clonotype has only a few counts. The V gene is TRBV12-3 or TRBV12-4, the J gene TRBJ2-3, with unresolved D. V lost 6 bases and J lost 6, with 10 bases in between. The CDR3 runs 12 residues. The CDR3 nucleotides are TGTGCCAGCAGCCACTCCTGGGATACGCAGTATTTT. Encoded protein: CASSHSWDTQYF.